This TCR beta chain was recovered during a study of T-cell memory formation after mild COVID-19. Overall study results and limits: Clones that contracted from day 15 to 85 had balanced CD4/CD8; later expanders were CD4+ biased.

Notes on this clonotype: Its antigen remains unknown.

TCRdb re-derived calls from the 5' RACE reads in MiXCR, one entry per CDR3 protein. The table lists about 340,000 distinct CDR3 sequences, more than 15% of them singletons. Per germline, CDR1 KGHSH and CDR2 LQKENI. J gave up 9 bases and V 3 bases, and 10 bases lay outside the gene matches. The CDR3 sequence is 17 residues long. V usage is TRBV18 and J usage is TRBJ2-1, with 14 nucleotides matching TRBD2. Sequenced sample: PBMCs or a T cell subset sorted from them (not recorded which). The sequence was obtained from a man aged 18 to 30 who had mild COVID-19 (a few samples of this study predate the infection). Cell type and time point are not known. The CDR3 coding sequence is TGTGCCAGCTCACCTCAGACTAGCGGGGGGGCCCGCGGTGAGCAGTTCTTC. This translates into CASSPQTSGGARGEQFF.